A selection of T cell receptor beta chains follows, all from one sample in a study of T cell repertoires in cytomegalovirus infection. Using its own MiXCR run on the reads, TCRdb lists one record per CDR3 protein. The sample yields around 530,000 distinct CDR3 sequences, about 30% seen once. Source material: PBMCs. The receptor source for this set is a human donor in good health (CMV status not recorded). Some clones in this sample may be carry-over from other donors' samples. Each CDR3 is given with its conserved first and last residue. D genes are given only for firm matches. Clone size is stated in some rows and not others, as once, few, many or a class when expanded.

CDR3nt: TGTGCCAGCAGGCCTCATTCACCCCTCCACTTT
CDR3aa: CASRPHSPLHF
j_gene: TRBJ1-6
abundance: few
v_gene: TRBV12-3/TRBV12-4
d_gene: .

CDR3nt: TGTGCCAGCAGTGGACCTCTAAGACTCGCCAGGCGGGACATTCAGTACTTC
CDR3aa: CASSGPLRLARRDIQYF
j_gene: TRBJ2-4
abundance: few
v_gene: TRBV12-3/TRBV12-4
d_gene: .

CDR3nt: TGCGCCAGCAGCGAACTAGCGGGGCCCCCGGGGGCCGGGGAGCTGTTTTTT
CDR3aa: CASSELAGPPGAGELFF
j_gene: TRBJ2-2
abundance: .
v_gene: TRBV5-1
d_gene: TRBD2

CDR3nt: TGTGCCAGCAGCTTAGAGGGAGGATTCCCGGACACCGAGAGGTACAATGAGCAGTTCTTC
CDR3aa: CASSLEGGFPDTERYNEQFF
j_gene: TRBJ2-1
abundance: few
v_gene: TRBV7-2
d_gene: .

CDR3nt: TGTGCCAGCAGCTTAGGCATTTCCAATTCACCCCTCCACTTT
CDR3aa: CASSLGISNSPLHF
j_gene: TRBJ1-6
abundance: many
v_gene: TRBV7-2
d_gene: .

CDR3nt: TGTGCCAGCAGTGAATGGGGTAGCGGGAGGTCACTTTACAATGAGCAGTTCTTC
CDR3aa: CASSEWGSGRSLYNEQFF
j_gene: TRBJ2-1
abundance: few
v_gene: TRBV2
d_gene: TRBD2

CDR3nt: TGTGCCAGCAGTTTATCCGGGAGCAACCAGTACTTC
CDR3aa: CASSLSGSNQYF
j_gene: TRBJ2-5
abundance: .
v_gene: TRBV28
d_gene: .

CDR3nt: TGTGCCAGCAGTTCCCGCGGGAGCGGTGAGCAGTTCTTC
CDR3aa: CASSSRGSGEQFF
j_gene: TRBJ2-1
abundance: .
v_gene: TRBV12-3/TRBV12-4
d_gene: TRBD2

CDR3nt: TGTGCCATCAGTGAGTCAACGGGCCAGCCCCAGCATTTT
CDR3aa: CAISESTGQPQHF
j_gene: TRBJ1-5
abundance: many
v_gene: TRBV10-3
d_gene: .

CDR3nt: TGTGCCAGCAGCTTACGTTGGGGTGACCGGCAGCCCTCTGGGGCCAACGTCCTGACTTTC
CDR3aa: CASSLRWGDRQPSGANVLTF
j_gene: TRBJ2-6
abundance: many
v_gene: TRBV7-2
d_gene: .

CDR3nt: TGTGCCAGTAAAGGGTTATGGCCCACAGAATCCTACAATGAGCAGTTCTTC
CDR3aa: CASKGLWPTESYNEQFF
j_gene: TRBJ2-1
abundance: .
v_gene: TRBV19
d_gene: .

CDR3nt: TGTGCCAGCAGCCAGGGGACAGCTAGCAATCAGCCCCAGCATTTT
CDR3aa: CASSQGTASNQPQHF
j_gene: TRBJ1-5
abundance: many
v_gene: TRBV7-6
d_gene: TRBD1

CDR3nt: TGTGCCAGCAGCTCCGGGACAGGCCTCCAAGAGACCCAGTACTTC
CDR3aa: CASSSGTGLQETQYF
j_gene: TRBJ2-5
abundance: few
v_gene: TRBV6-1
d_gene: TRBD1

CDR3nt: TGTGCCAGCAGCTTACAGGGGGCATCACATGAAAAACTGTTTTTT
CDR3aa: CASSLQGASHEKLFF
j_gene: TRBJ1-4
abundance: .
v_gene: TRBV5-5
d_gene: TRBD1

CDR3nt: TGTGCCATCAGTGACCTCCAAGAGACCCAGTACTTC
CDR3aa: CAISDLQETQYF
j_gene: TRBJ2-5
abundance: few
v_gene: TRBV10-3
d_gene: .

CDR3nt: TGTGCCAGACCGGACAGGGGGCGAAATTCACCCCTCCACTTT
CDR3aa: CARPDRGRNSPLHF
j_gene: TRBJ1-6
abundance: .
v_gene: TRBV2
d_gene: TRBD1

CDR3nt: TGTGCCAGCAGTTTGGATGGGGCCAACGTCCTGACTTTC
CDR3aa: CASSLDGANVLTF
j_gene: TRBJ2-6
abundance: many
v_gene: TRBV7-6
d_gene: .

CDR3nt: TGTGCCAGCAGCTTAGGTGATTTGAAGAATGAAAAACTGTTTTTT
CDR3aa: CASSLGDLKNEKLFF
j_gene: TRBJ1-4
abundance: many
v_gene: TRBV7-8
d_gene: .

CDR3nt: TGTGCCAGCAGCTTAGGAGGACAGGGGATGAATTCACCCCTCCACTTT
CDR3aa: CASSLGGQGMNSPLHF
j_gene: TRBJ1-6
abundance: few
v_gene: TRBV7-2
d_gene: TRBD1

CDR3nt: TGTGCCAGCAGTCCCGTGACAGGGCCGCGGGAGCAGTACTTC
CDR3aa: CASSPVTGPREQYF
j_gene: TRBJ2-7
abundance: many
v_gene: TRBV12-3/TRBV12-4
d_gene: TRBD1

CDR3nt: TGTGCCAGCAGCTTATACCGGAGGAATGAGCAGTTCTTC
CDR3aa: CASSLYRRNEQFF
j_gene: TRBJ2-1
abundance: many
v_gene: TRBV7-9
d_gene: .

CDR3nt: TGTGCCACCAGCAGGGACGGGGACACTGAAGCTTTCTTT
CDR3aa: CATSRDGDTEAFF
j_gene: TRBJ1-1
abundance: .
v_gene: TRBV15
d_gene: .

CDR3nt: TGTCCCAGCAGTTTGCCGGGGACAGGGGGCATCAACCACAATGAGCAGTTCTTC
CDR3aa: CPSSLPGTGGINHNEQFF
j_gene: TRBJ2-1
abundance: .
v_gene: TRBV28
d_gene: TRBD1

CDR3nt: TGTGCCAGCAGTACCCCGGTCGGGGAGCTGTTTTTT
CDR3aa: CASSTPVGELFF
j_gene: TRBJ2-2
abundance: once
v_gene: TRBV28
d_gene: .

CDR3nt: TGTGCCAGCAGCCAAGGGGGGCCAGCCAAAAACATTCAGTACTTC
CDR3aa: CASSQGGPAKNIQYF
j_gene: TRBJ2-4
abundance: .
v_gene: TRBV3-1
d_gene: .

CDR3nt: TGTGCCAGCAGTACCGGGACGGCGGTTTACGAGCAGTACTTC
CDR3aa: CASSTGTAVYEQYF
j_gene: TRBJ2-7
abundance: few
v_gene: TRBV6-2/TRBV6-3
d_gene: .

CDR3nt: TGTGCCAGCAGCTTAATAGGGCTGGAGACCCAGTACTTC
CDR3aa: CASSLIGLETQYF
j_gene: TRBJ2-5
abundance: .
v_gene: TRBV7-9
d_gene: .

CDR3nt: TGTGCCAGCAGTTACTCATCGGGACAGGGTGGGGAGGAGCAGTTCTTC
CDR3aa: CASSYSSGQGGEEQFF
j_gene: TRBJ2-1
abundance: .
v_gene: TRBV6-5
d_gene: TRBD1

CDR3nt: TGTGCCAGCAGGTCAGGGCCAGAGACCCAGTACTTC
CDR3aa: CASRSGPETQYF
j_gene: TRBJ2-5
abundance: .
v_gene: TRBV6-5
d_gene: .

CDR3nt: TGTGCCAGCAGCCCGACTAGTCGCACAGATACGCAGTATTTT
CDR3aa: CASSPTSRTDTQYF
j_gene: TRBJ2-3
abundance: many
v_gene: TRBV7-2
d_gene: .

CDR3nt: TGTGCCAGTAGACAGGGAATCGGGGAGCTGTTTTTT
CDR3aa: CASRQGIGELFF
j_gene: TRBJ2-2
abundance: few
v_gene: TRBV7-2
d_gene: TRBD1

CDR3nt: TGCGCCAGCAGCCAAGATGGCCCGGGACCGAGCTACGAGCAGTACTTC
CDR3aa: CASSQDGPGPSYEQYF
j_gene: TRBJ2-7
abundance: .
v_gene: TRBV4-3
d_gene: .

CDR3nt: TGTGCCAGCGCCAATCGTGGGCTAGCGGGAGTGAGAGAGCAGTACTTC
CDR3aa: CASANRGLAGVREQYF
j_gene: TRBJ2-7
abundance: few
v_gene: TRBV27
d_gene: TRBD2

CDR3nt: TGTGCCAGCAGGAAACTAGCGGGAGGGCCCGGCACAGATACGCAGTATTTT
CDR3aa: CASRKLAGGPGTDTQYF
j_gene: TRBJ2-3
abundance: few
v_gene: TRBV6-1
d_gene: TRBD2

CDR3nt: TGCAGTGCTAGTATGCCCGGGAGGGGATACAATGAGCAGTTCTTC
CDR3aa: CSASMPGRGYNEQFF
j_gene: TRBJ2-1
abundance: few
v_gene: TRBV20-1
d_gene: TRBD2

CDR3nt: TGTGCCAGCAGCCTCGGACATATCAATGAGCAGTTCTTC
CDR3aa: CASSLGHINEQFF
j_gene: TRBJ2-1
abundance: few
v_gene: TRBV28
d_gene: .

CDR3nt: TGTGCCAGCAGAAACGTTGGGGTCCATGGCTACACCTTC
CDR3aa: CASRNVGVHGYTF
j_gene: TRBJ1-2
abundance: .
v_gene: TRBV6-5
d_gene: .

CDR3nt: TGTGCCAGCAGCCCAGGACAGGGAGGGACTGAAGCTTTCTTT
CDR3aa: CASSPGQGGTEAFF
j_gene: TRBJ1-1
abundance: many
v_gene: TRBV12-3/TRBV12-4
d_gene: TRBD1

CDR3nt: TGCGCCAGCAGCCAAACCCGGACAGGGCCCTACGAGCAGTACTTC
CDR3aa: CASSQTRTGPYEQYF
j_gene: TRBJ2-7
abundance: .
v_gene: TRBV4-3
d_gene: TRBD1

CDR3nt: TGTGCCAGCAGTGGAGAGCTCCCGCGGCAGTTCTTC
CDR3aa: CASSGELPRQFF
j_gene: TRBJ2-1
abundance: few
v_gene: TRBV28
d_gene: .

CDR3nt: TGTGCCAGCAGCCGTGGGGGGGGGGGGGGGAGCAATCAGCCCCAGCATTTT
CDR3aa: CASSRGGGGGSNQPQHF
j_gene: TRBJ1-5
abundance: few
v_gene: TRBV5-6
d_gene: .

CDR3nt: TGTGCCAGCACCTATAACGGTTACAATGAGCAGTTCTTC
CDR3aa: CASTYNGYNEQFF
j_gene: TRBJ2-1
abundance: many
v_gene: TRBV7-2
d_gene: .

CDR3nt: TGTGCCAGTAGTATCGCCACAGTAATTCATGGCTACACCTTC
CDR3aa: CASSIATVIHGYTF
j_gene: TRBJ1-2
abundance: .
v_gene: TRBV19
d_gene: .

CDR3nt: TGTGCCAGCAGTGCCTCAGTGGCTAACTATGGCTACACCTTC
CDR3aa: CASSASVANYGYTF
j_gene: TRBJ1-2
abundance: .
v_gene: TRBV28
d_gene: .

CDR3nt: TGTGCCAGCAGCTCCCTAGCGGGGAGGGGAGATACGCAGTATTTT
CDR3aa: CASSSLAGRGDTQYF
j_gene: TRBJ2-3
abundance: .
v_gene: TRBV7-2
d_gene: TRBD2

CDR3nt: TGCGCCAGCAGCCAAGATGGGAAGGGTGGGAAGCTCCACTTT
CDR3aa: CASSQDGKGGKLHF
j_gene: TRBJ1-6
abundance: .
v_gene: TRBV4-3
d_gene: .

CDR3nt: TGTGCCAGCAGCTTATCGCGGAACTACGAGCAGTACTTC
CDR3aa: CASSLSRNYEQYF
j_gene: TRBJ2-7
abundance: many
v_gene: TRBV7-2
d_gene: .

CDR3nt: TGTGCCAGCCGGTTTGGACTAGCAGGCACAGATACGCAGTATTTT
CDR3aa: CASRFGLAGTDTQYF
j_gene: TRBJ2-3
abundance: .
v_gene: TRBV11-3
d_gene: TRBD2

CDR3nt: TGTGCCAGTAGTATAGTGGCGGGACAGGGGGTTCAGCCCCAGCATTTT
CDR3aa: CASSIVAGQGVQPQHF
j_gene: TRBJ1-5
abundance: many
v_gene: TRBV19
d_gene: TRBD1

CDR3nt: TGCAGTGCGGGGACACCACCAGCCTACGAGCAGTACTTC
CDR3aa: CSAGTPPAYEQYF
j_gene: TRBJ2-7
abundance: .
v_gene: TRBV20-1
d_gene: .

CDR3nt: TGTGCCAGCAGTCACATCGGGACAGGCTACGAGCAGTACTTC
CDR3aa: CASSHIGTGYEQYF
j_gene: TRBJ2-7
abundance: .
v_gene: TRBV6-2/TRBV6-3
d_gene: TRBD1

CDR3nt: TGTGCCAGCAGCTCTGGAGGACGGGAGACCCAGTACTTC
CDR3aa: CASSSGGRETQYF
j_gene: TRBJ2-5
abundance: many
v_gene: TRBV7-2
d_gene: .

CDR3nt: TGTGCCAGCAGTGGCGACAGCTATAATCAGCCCCAGCATTTT
CDR3aa: CASSGDSYNQPQHF
j_gene: TRBJ1-5
abundance: many
v_gene: TRBV6-6
d_gene: .

CDR3nt: TGTGCCAGCAGCTTGTCCCTAGGACAGGGGTCCTACGAGCAGTACTTC
CDR3aa: CASSLSLGQGSYEQYF
j_gene: TRBJ2-7
abundance: many
v_gene: TRBV7-2
d_gene: TRBD1

CDR3nt: TGTGCCACCAGCGCCGGGACAGGGGGGTCGGATGGCTACACCTTC
CDR3aa: CATSAGTGGSDGYTF
j_gene: TRBJ1-2
abundance: .
v_gene: TRBV15
d_gene: TRBD1

CDR3nt: TGTGCCAGCAGCTTAGGGCGACTAGCGGGAGACTTCACAGATACGCAGTATTTT
CDR3aa: CASSLGRLAGDFTDTQYF
j_gene: TRBJ2-3
abundance: many
v_gene: TRBV7-2
d_gene: TRBD2

CDR3nt: TGTGCCAGCCGAGGAGCTAGCGGGAGAAGGGATACGCAGTATTTT
CDR3aa: CASRGASGRRDTQYF
j_gene: TRBJ2-3
abundance: .
v_gene: TRBV11-2
d_gene: TRBD2

CDR3nt: TGTGCCAGCAGCGTGGAGCCGTTGAGGTCAACCTACAATGAGCAGTTCTTC
CDR3aa: CASSVEPLRSTYNEQFF
j_gene: TRBJ2-1
abundance: many
v_gene: TRBV7-2
d_gene: .

CDR3nt: TGTGCCAGCAGCCCGGCGGGACGAGATACGCAGTATTTT
CDR3aa: CASSPAGRDTQYF
j_gene: TRBJ2-3
abundance: .
v_gene: TRBV7-6
d_gene: .

CDR3nt: TGTGCCATCAGTGCAGGGTATGGCTACACCTTC
CDR3aa: CAISAGYGYTF
j_gene: TRBJ1-2
abundance: few
v_gene: TRBV10-3
d_gene: .